This T cell receptor (beta chain) was recorded in a study of blood T cells in healthy people across ages. Study observations and caveats: Strongly correlated with naive T cell percentage was TCR beta diversity. TCR beta diversity, measured per million T cells, fell in a roughly linear way with age.

This clonotype was recorded a few times. The antigen remains unidentified. Next came a second PCR, run for about 7 to 12 cycles, which used a sample-barcoded 5' primer along with a J-beta primer mix. TCRdb redid the calling of the 5' RACE reads with MiXCR, one entry per CDR3 protein. The repertoire has roughly 1,700,000 distinct CDR3 sequences, under 30% of them found once; the top ten carry around 7.7%. Per the germline V gene, CDR1 is SGHKS and CDR2 is YYEKEE (reference sequence). The CDR3 runs to 15 residues. Unmatched junction bases numbered 5, after V lost 4 bases and J lost 2 bases. Input material: blood. The clonotype comes from a woman between 25 and 40 years old in good health. V is TRBV5-5 and J is TRBJ2-1, with 8 bases lining up with TRBD2. CDR3 in amino acids: CASSRSGNAYNEQFF. The CDR3 coding sequence is TGTGCCAGCAGCCGTAGCGGGAACGCCTACAATGAGCAGTTCTTC.